This T cell receptor (beta chain) was captured by sequencing in a study of low-dose radiotherapy and immunotherapy resistance in tumors. The time point here: before trial treatment. Germline loops: CDR1 SGHDN, CDR2 FVKESK. With V trimmed by 1 base and J by 5 bases, 5 bases remained unmatched. The CDR3 extends over 15 amino acids. In this sample, this clonotype turned up many times. TRAV- and TRBV-specific primers primed first-strand cDNA, covering alpha and beta chains. Using a constant-region primer together with a V-primer adapter, TCRs were subjected to around 20 PCR cycles of amplification. TCRdb re-called the reads through MiXCR, storing one row per CDR3 protein. The table has fewer than 90,000 distinct CDR3 sequences, 30% to 40% seen once.

The input for sequencing was PBMCs, taken before treatment. This receptor was identified in a female donor with ovarian cancer. The chain joins TRBV14 to TRBJ2-7, with TRBD1 matching 10 bases. The CDR3 coding sequence is TGTGCCAGCAGCCAAGTTTATGGGACAGGGGACGAGCAGTACTTC. It yields the protein CASSQVYGTGDEQYF.